This T cell receptor (beta chain) derives from a study of T-cell reconstitution after alpha-beta-depleted transplantation in children. V shed 3 bases and J shed 1 base, with 14 bases lying between them. Germline V gene lookup returns CDR1 SGHAT and CDR2 FQDESV (reference sequence). The CDR3 has 16 residues. A TCRbeta library incorporating unique molecular identifiers was prepared. One entry per CDR3 protein results from TCRdb running MiXCR on the PCR reads. Here the sample spans about 500,000 distinct CDR3 sequences, approximately 30% being singletons. This specimen was PBMCs from the stem cell graft donor, taken from the stem cell graft. This TCR was sampled from a human donor who donated a stem cell graft to a child with aplastic anemia. V gene TRBV11-1 combines with J gene TRBJ2-3; D is perhaps TRBD1 (6 bases). CDR3 amino acids: CASSFGQSYGTDTQYF. As DNA, the CDR3 is TGTGCCAGCAGCTTTGGACAGTCCTACGGCACAGATACGCAGTATTTT. The full variable domain, with the rest looked up from reference TRBV11-1 and TRBJ2-3, is EAEVAQSPRYKITEKSQAVAFWCDPISGHATLYWYRQILGQGPELLVQFQDESVVDDSQLPKDRFSAERLKGVDSTLKIQPAELGDSAMYLCASSFGQSYGTDTQYFGPGTRLTVL.